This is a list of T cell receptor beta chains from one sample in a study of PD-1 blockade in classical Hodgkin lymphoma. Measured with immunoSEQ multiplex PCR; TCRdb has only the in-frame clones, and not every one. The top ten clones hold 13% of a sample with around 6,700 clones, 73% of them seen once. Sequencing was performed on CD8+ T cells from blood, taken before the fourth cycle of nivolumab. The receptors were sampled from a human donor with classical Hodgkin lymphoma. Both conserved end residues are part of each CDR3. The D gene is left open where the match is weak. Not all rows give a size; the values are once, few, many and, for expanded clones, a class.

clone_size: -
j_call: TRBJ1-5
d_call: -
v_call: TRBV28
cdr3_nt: TGTGCCAGCAGAAGGTCGAATCAGCCCCAGCATTTT
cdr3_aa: CASRRSNQPQHF

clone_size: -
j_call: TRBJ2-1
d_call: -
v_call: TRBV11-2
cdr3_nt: TGTGCCAGCAGCTTAGTTCCCAGGTTCTTGGATGAGCAGTTCTTC
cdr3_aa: CASSLVPRFLDEQFF

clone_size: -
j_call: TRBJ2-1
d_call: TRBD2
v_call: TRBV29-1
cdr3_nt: TGCAGCGTTGTAAAAGCGGGAGTTGACAATGAGCAGTTCTTC
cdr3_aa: CSVVKAGVDNEQFF

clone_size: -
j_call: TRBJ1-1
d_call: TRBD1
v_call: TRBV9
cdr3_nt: TGTGCCAGCAGAGGGGGCCGGAACACTGAAGCTTTCTTT
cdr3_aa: CASRGGRNTEAFF

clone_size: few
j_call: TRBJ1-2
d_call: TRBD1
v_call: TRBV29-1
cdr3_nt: TGCAGCGGTGGGACAGGGAGTCTCTATGGCTACACCTTC
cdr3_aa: CSGGTGSLYGYTF

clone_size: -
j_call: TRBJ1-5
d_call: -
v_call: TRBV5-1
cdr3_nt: TGCGCCAGCAGGGAGGCACTCGGGAGCAATCAGCCCCAGCATTTT
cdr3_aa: CASREALGSNQPQHF

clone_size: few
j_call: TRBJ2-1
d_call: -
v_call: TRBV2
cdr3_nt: TGTGCCAGCAGTCACGCCGCCTCCTACAATGAGCAGTTCTTC
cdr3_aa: CASSHAASYNEQFF

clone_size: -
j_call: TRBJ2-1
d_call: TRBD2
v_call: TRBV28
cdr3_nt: TGTGCCAGCACCTTTAGCGGGGGTATCAATGAGCAGTTCTTC
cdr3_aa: CASTFSGGINEQFF

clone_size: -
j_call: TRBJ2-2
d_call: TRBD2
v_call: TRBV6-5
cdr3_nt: TGTGCCACCGGGGGGTTCGGCGGGGAGCTGTTTTTT
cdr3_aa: CATGGFGGELFF

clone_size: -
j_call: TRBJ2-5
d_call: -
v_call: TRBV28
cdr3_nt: TGTGCCAGCAGTCCGCTCTTAGTAAGAGAGACCCAGTACTTC
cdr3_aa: CASSPLLVRETQYF

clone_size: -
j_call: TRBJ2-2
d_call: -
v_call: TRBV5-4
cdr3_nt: TGTGCCAGCAGCTTGCAGGGGGAGCTGTTTTTT
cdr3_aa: CASSLQGELFF

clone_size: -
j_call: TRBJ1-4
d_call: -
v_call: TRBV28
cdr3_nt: TGTGCCAGCAGTTCGAGGGGGGTTTGGAGTGAAAAACTGTTTTTT
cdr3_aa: CASSSRGVWSEKLFF

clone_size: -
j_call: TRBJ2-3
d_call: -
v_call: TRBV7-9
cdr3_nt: TGTGCCAGCAGCTTAGGTTCTAGCCCAGCAGATACGCAGTATTTT
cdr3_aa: CASSLGSSPADTQYF

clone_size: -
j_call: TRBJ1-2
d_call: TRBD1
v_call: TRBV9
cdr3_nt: TGTGCCAGCAGCGCCCAATATTTTGGGACAGGGGGCAATGGCTACACCTTC
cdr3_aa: CASSAQYFGTGGNGYTF

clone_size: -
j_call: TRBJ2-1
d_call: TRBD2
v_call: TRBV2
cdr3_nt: TGTGCCAGCCCTTCCACTAGCGGAAGCTCCTACAATGAGCAGTTCTTC
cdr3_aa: CASPSTSGSSYNEQFF

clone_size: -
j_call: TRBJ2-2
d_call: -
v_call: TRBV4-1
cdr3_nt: TGCGCCAGCAGCCCCAACCCTTACCCTGCGTCGAACACCGGGGAGCTGTTTTTT
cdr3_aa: CASSPNPYPASNTGELFF

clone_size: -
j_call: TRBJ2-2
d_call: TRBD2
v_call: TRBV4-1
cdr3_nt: TGCGCCAGCAGCCCGACTAGCGGGAGTCTCTCCGGGGAGCTGTTTTTT
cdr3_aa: CASSPTSGSLSGELFF

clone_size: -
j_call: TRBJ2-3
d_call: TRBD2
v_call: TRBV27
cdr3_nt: TGTGCCAGCAGTTTATACAGCGGGAGTGTCTCAGATACGCAGTATTTT
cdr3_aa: CASSLYSGSVSDTQYF

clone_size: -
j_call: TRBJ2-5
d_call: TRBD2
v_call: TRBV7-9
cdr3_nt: TGTGCCAGCAGCTTATTAGCGGGGGAAGAGACCCAGTACTTC
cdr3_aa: CASSLLAGEETQYF

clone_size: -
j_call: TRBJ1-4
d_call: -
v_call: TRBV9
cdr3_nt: TGTGCCAGCAGCGTAGCAGGTTCTCCCACGGAAAAACTGTTTTTT
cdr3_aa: CASSVAGSPTEKLFF

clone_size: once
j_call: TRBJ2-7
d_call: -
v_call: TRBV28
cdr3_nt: TGTGCCAGCAGTTTTTTACGGGGGGCAATGGACGAGCAGTACTTC
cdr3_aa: CASSFLRGAMDEQYF

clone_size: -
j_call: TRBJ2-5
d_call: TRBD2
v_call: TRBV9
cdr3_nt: TGTGCCAGCAGCGTAGGACTAGCGGGAGTCCGAGAGACCCAGTACTTC
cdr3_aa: CASSVGLAGVRETQYF

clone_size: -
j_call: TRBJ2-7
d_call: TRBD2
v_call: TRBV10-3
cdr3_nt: TGTGCCATCAGTGAGAGGGGTGGGCACCGGCGGGAGATCTACGAGCAGTACTTC
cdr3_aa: CAISERGGHRREIYEQYF

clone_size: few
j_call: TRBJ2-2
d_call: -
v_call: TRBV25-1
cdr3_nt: TGTGCCAGCAGTTGGGTAACCGGGGAGCTGTTTTTT
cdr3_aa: CASSWVTGELFF

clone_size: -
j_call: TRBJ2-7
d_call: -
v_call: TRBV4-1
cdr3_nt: TGCGCCAGCAGCCAAGGGTCAGGGTTAGCGGTCTACGAGCAGTACTTC
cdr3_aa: CASSQGSGLAVYEQYF

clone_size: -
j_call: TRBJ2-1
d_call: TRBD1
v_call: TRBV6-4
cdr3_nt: TGTGCCAGCAGTGAGGGACAGGGGTTCAATGAGCAGTTCTTC
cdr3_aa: CASSEGQGFNEQFF

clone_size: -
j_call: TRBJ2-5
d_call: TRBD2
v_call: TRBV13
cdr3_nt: TGTGCCAGCAGCGGCGGGACTAGCGGGAGTTTTGGGCAAGAGACCCAGTACTTC
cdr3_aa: CASSGGTSGSFGQETQYF

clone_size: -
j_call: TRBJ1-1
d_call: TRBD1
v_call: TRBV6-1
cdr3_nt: TGTGCCAGCAGTGAATTACAGGGGGGGTCTGAAGCTTTCTTT
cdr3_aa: CASSELQGGSEAFF

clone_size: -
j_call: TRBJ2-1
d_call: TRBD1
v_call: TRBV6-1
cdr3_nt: TGTGCCAGCAGCGACAGGGGGATTTTCTTC
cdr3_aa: CASSDRGIFF

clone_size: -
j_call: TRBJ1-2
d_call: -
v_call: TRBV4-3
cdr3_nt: TGCGCCAGCAGCCAAGGGGTTTCCAACTATGGCTACACCTTC
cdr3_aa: CASSQGVSNYGYTF

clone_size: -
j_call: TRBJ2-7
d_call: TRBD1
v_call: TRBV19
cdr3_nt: TGTGCCAGTAGTAACCGGGACAGGGTTTTCCACGAGCAGTACTTC
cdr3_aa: CASSNRDRVFHEQYF

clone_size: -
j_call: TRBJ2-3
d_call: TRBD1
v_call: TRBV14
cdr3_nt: TGTGCCAGCAGCCAAGGACAGGGGGGTTCCACAGATACGCAGTATTTT
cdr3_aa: CASSQGQGGSTDTQYF

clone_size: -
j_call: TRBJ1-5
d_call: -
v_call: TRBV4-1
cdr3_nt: TGCGCCAGCAGCCAAGACAACAGGCAAAATCAGCCCCAGCATTTT
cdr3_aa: CASSQDNRQNQPQHF

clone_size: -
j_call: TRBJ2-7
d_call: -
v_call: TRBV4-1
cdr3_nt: TGCGCCAGCAGAGAAGCCCCTAGCGCAACCTACGAGCAGTACTTC
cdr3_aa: CASREAPSATYEQYF

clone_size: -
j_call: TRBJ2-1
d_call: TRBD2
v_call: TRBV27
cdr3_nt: TGTGCCAGCAACCGGAGACTAGCGGTTTACAATGAGCAGTTCTTC
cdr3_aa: CASNRRLAVYNEQFF

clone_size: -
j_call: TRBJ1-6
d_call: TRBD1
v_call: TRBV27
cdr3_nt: TGTGCCAGCAGTTGGTTGGACAGGGGGTCTAATTCACCCCTCCACTTT
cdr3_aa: CASSWLDRGSNSPLHF

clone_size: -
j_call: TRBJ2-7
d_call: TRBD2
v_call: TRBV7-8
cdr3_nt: TGTGCCAGCAGCTGGGGGGGATCCCGTTCCTACGAGCAGTACTTC
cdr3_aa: CASSWGGSRSYEQYF

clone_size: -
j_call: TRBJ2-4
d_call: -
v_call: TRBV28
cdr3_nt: TGTGCCAGCAGTTCCCCGGAATACGGCAAAAACATTCAGTACTTC
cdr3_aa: CASSSPEYGKNIQYF

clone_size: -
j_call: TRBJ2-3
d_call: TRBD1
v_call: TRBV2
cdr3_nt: TGTGCCAGCAGTGAGATGACAGGGAACGCAGATACGCAGTATTTT
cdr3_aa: CASSEMTGNADTQYF

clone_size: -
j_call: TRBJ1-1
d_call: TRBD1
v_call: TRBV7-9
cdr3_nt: TGTGCCAGCAGCTTAGAGGCAGGGGGACGGATCAACACTGAAGCTTTCTTT
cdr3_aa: CASSLEAGGRINTEAFF

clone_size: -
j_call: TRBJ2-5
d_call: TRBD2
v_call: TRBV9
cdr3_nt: TGTGCCAGCAGCGAGGGGCCACTAGCGGGGGCCGGAGAGACCCAGTACTTC
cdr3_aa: CASSEGPLAGAGETQYF

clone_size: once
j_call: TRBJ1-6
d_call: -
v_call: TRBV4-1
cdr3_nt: TGCGCCAGCAGCCAAGATGGGGGGGGCGGGACGTCTTCACCCCTCCACTTT
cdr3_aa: CASSQDGGGGTSSPLHF

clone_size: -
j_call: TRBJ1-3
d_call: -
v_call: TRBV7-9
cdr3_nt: TGTGCCAGCAGCTTAAGTCAAACAGGGGGAAACACCATATATTTT
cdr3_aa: CASSLSQTGGNTIYF

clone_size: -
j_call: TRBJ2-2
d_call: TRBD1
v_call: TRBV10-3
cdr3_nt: TGTGCCATCAGTGAGTCTAGGGGACAGGGCTTAATTGCGGCGAACACCGGGGAGCTGTTTTTT
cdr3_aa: CAISESRGQGLIAANTGELFF

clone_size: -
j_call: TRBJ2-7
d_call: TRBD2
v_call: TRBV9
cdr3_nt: TGTGCCAGCAGCGTAGCTAGCGGGGGGGCGAGAGAGCAGTACTTC
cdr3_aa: CASSVASGGAREQYF

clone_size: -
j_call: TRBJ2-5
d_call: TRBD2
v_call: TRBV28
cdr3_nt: TGTGCCAGCAGTTTCTTGGCGGGGGAAGAGACCCAGTACTTC
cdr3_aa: CASSFLAGEETQYF

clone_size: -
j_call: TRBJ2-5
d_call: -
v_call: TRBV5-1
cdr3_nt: TGCGCCAGCAGCTTGGGCGGAGTACAAGAGACCCAGTACTTC
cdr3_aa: CASSLGGVQETQYF

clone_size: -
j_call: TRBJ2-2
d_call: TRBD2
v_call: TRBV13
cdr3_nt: TGTGCCAGCAGCCCCTACGGGACTAGCGGCACCGGGGAGCTGTTTTTT
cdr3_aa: CASSPYGTSGTGELFF

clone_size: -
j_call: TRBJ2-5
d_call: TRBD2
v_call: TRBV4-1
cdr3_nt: TGCGCCAGCAGAACTAGCGTCGGGTTGAACCAAGAGACCCAGTACTTC
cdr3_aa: CASRTSVGLNQETQYF

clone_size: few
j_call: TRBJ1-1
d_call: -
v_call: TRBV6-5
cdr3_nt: TGTGCCAGCAGTTACAGTACAGAATACACTGAAGCTTTCTTT
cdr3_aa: CASSYSTEYTEAFF

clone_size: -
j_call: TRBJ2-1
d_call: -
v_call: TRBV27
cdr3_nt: TGTGCCAGCAGTTGGACGCAGGACAATGAGCAGTTCTTC
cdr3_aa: CASSWTQDNEQFF

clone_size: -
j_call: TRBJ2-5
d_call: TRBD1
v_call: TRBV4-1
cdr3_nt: TGCGCCAGCAGCCAAGATCAGGGGGCGGGGGAGACCCAGTACTTC
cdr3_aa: CASSQDQGAGETQYF